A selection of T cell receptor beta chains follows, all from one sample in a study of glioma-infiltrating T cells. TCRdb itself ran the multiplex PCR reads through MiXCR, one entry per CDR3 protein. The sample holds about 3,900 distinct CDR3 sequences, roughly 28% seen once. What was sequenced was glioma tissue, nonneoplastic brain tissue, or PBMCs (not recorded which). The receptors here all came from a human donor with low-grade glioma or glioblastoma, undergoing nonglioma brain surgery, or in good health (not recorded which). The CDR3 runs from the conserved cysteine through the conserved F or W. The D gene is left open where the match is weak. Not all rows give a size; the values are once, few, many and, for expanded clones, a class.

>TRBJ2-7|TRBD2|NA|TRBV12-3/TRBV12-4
TGTGCCAGCAGTTTTGGGGAGACTAGCGGGGGGGCGGGTAATGAGCAGTACTTC
CASSFGETSGGAGNEQYF
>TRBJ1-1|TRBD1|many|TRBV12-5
TGTGCTAGTGAAGAGGACAGGGCCTTGAACACTGAAGCTTTCTTT
CASEEDRALNTEAFF
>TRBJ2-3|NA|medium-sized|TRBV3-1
TGTGCCAGCAGCCAAGAAGGCTTTGGGTATTTT
CASSQEGFGYF
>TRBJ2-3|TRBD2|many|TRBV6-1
TGTGCCAGCAGAGACTCAGCGAATGCGGGGGGAGGGAATACGCAGTATTTT
CASRDSANAGGGNTQYF
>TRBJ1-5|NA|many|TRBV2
TGTGCCAGCAGTGAAGCTGGAGGTAGCAATCAGCCCCAGCATTTT
CASSEAGGSNQPQHF
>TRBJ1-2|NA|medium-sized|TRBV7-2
TGTGCCAGCAGCCTCAGAAAGCAGGGAGTCTATGGCTACACCTTC
CASSLRKQGVYGYTF
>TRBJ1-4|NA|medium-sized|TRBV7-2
TGTGCCAGCAGCTTGGGGTGGGGTGAAAAACTGTTTTTT
CASSLGWGEKLFF
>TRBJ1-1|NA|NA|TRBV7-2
TGCGCCAGCGACCAATCCAGTTTCGGGTTTATGAACACTGAAGCTTTCTTT
CASDQSSFGFMNTEAFF
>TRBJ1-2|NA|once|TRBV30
TGTGCCTGGAGTGAAGAGGAGTCGGGATTGTATGGCTACACCTTC
CAWSEEESGLYGYTF
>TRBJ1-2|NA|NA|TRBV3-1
TGTGCCAGCAGCCTGGTCCTTGGGACTCTGTGCTATGGCTACACCTTC
CASSLVLGTLCYGYTF
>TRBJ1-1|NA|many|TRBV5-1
TGCGCCAGCAGCCGAACAGGCTTCAACACTGAAGCTTTCTTT
CASSRTGFNTEAFF
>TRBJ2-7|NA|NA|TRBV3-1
TGTGCCAGCAGCCAAGAGCGCCAAGCGATCTACGTGCAGTACTTC
CASSQERQAIYVQYF
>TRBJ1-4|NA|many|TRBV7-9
TGTGCCAGCAGTCCCTCCGTCGGTGAAAAACTGTTTTTT
CASSPSVGEKLFF
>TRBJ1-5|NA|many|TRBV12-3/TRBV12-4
TGTGCCAGCAGTTCCGGCAATCAGCCCCAGCATTTT
CASSSGNQPQHF
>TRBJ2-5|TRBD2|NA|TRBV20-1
TGCAGTGCCTTGACTAGCGGGCAGACCCAGTACTTC
CSALTSGQTQYF
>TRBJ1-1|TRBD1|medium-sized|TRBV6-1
TGTGCCAGCACCGAGACAGGGCGGAACACTGAAGCTTTCTTT
CASTETGRNTEAFF
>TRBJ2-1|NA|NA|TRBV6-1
TGTGCCAGCAGTCGCCAAGAGGGAAAGTCGAGACCAACATTCAATGAGCAGTTCTTC
CASSRQEGKSRPTFNEQFF